The next 32 T cell receptor beta chains were all read from a single sample in a study of T cell responses to AZD1222 COVID-19 vaccine. TCRdb's copy holds only in-frame clones and misses some; the assay was immunoSEQ multiplex PCR. The sample contains some 150,000 clones, 85% to 95% of which appear only once. The material was peripheral blood, obtained on day 0 of MenACWY control vaccination. The source is an adult in good health.

V usage is TRBV25-1 and J usage is TRBJ1-2, with 11 bases lining up with TRBD1. Germline loops: CDR1 MGHDK, CDR2 SYGVNS. The CDR3 sequence is 14 residues long. With V trimmed by 8 bases and J by 4 bases, 6 bases remained unmatched. CDR3 in DNA: TGTGCCAGCGAATCCGGGACAGGGGGCTATGGCTACACCTTC. Residues: CASESGTGGYGYTF.

This clone was picked up one time. In nucleotides, the CDR3 is TGCGCCAGCAGCCGGGGTAAATGGGCAGATACGCAGTATTTT. Its translation is CASSRGKWADTQYF. This chain uses TRBV4-3 with TRBJ2-3; D is unclear. The CDR3 extends over 14 amino acids. Germline CDR1 and CDR2: LGHNA and YSLEER. V was pared by 4 bases and J by 4 bases, with 12 bases between.

The genes are TRBV6-1 and TRBJ1-2, with TRBD1 identical over 7 bases. The CDR3 consists of 15 residues. The germline V gene encodes CDR1 MNHNS and CDR2 SASEGT. V was pared by 3 bases and J by 4 bases, with 8 bases of the junction left unmatched. CDR3 protein: CASSDPGTDFYGYTF. CDR3 in DNA: TGTGCCAGCAGTGATCCTGGGACAGATTTCTATGGCTACACCTTC.

The rearrangement joins TRBV7-9 to TRBJ2-7; no clear D gene. The CDR3 extends over 15 amino acids. V lost 4 bases to trimming and J lost 3 bases, with 16 bases between them. Germline V gives CDR1 SEHNR, CDR2 FQNEAQ (reference sequence). The CDR3: CASSSKRSESYEQYF. The CDR3 DNA follows: TGTGCCAGCAGCTCAAAAAGGTCGGAAAGCTACGAGCAGTACTTC.

Of note for this clone: At one end, the junction sequence differs from germline, possibly due to a read error. DNA for the CDR3: TGCGCCAGCAGCAAAGACAGGATAACTAATGAAAAACTGTTTTTT. It is translated as CASSKDRITNEKLFF. The chain carries TRBV4-1 and TRBJ1-4; perhaps TRBD1 as D (6 bases). Germline V gene data show CDR1 as MGHRA and CDR2 as YSYEKL. The CDR3 is made up of 15 amino acids.

CDR3 sequence: CASSLVGQNTEAFF. Here the CDR3 DNA reads TGTGCCAGCAGCTTAGTAGGGCAGAACACTGAAGCTTTCTTT. The rearrangement joins TRBV11-2 to TRBJ1-1; D gene unclear. Germline values: CDR1 SGHAT, CDR2 FQNNGV. V was pared by 1 base and J by 1 base, with 7 bases between. The CDR3 totals 14 residues.

The chain has TRBV7-3 and TRBJ2-1; D perhaps matches TRBD1 (5 bases). V lost 5 bases to trimming and J lost 10 bases, with 15 bases between them. The CDR3 extends over 13 amino acids. Germline lookup yields CDR1 SGHTA and CDR2 FQGTGA. CDR3 DNA sequence: TGTGCCAGCAGCACCCGACAGCCCTCCGAGCAGTTCTTC. Residues: CASSTRQPSEQFF.

This clone has just one count. The rearrangement joins TRBV7-9 to TRBJ2-7; D perhaps matches TRBD1 (6 bases). Deletions cut 3 bases from V and 4 bases from J, with 10 bases between. CDR1 is SEHNR and CDR2 is FQNEAQ in the germline V gene (reference sequence). CDR3 length: 13 residues. The CDR3 sequence: CASSFEGEYEQYF. The CDR3 nucleotides are TGTGCCAGCAGCTTCGAGGGGGAGTACGAGCAGTACTTC.

The chain recombines TRBV12-5 with TRBJ2-3, with TRBD2 matching over 11 bases. The CDR3 is made up of 16 amino acids. V shed 4 bases and J 2 bases; nucleotides not matched to a gene: 5. Germline values: CDR1 LGHNT, CDR2 FRNRAP. For the CDR3, the DNA is TGTGCTAGTGGTTCCGCTAGCGGGGGGCTCACAGATACGCAGTATTTT. Protein sequence: CASGSASGGLTDTQYF.

This rearrangement joins TRBV18 to TRBJ1-4; D possibly corresponds to TRBD1 (5 bases). V lost 3 bases and J lost 4, with 6 bases in between. The CDR3 extends over 13 amino acids. Germline CDR1 reads KGHSH; CDR2 reads LQKENI. CDR3 DNA: TGTGCCAGCTCACCGACAGATAATGAAAAACTGTTTTTT. It codes for CASSPTDNEKLFF.

The chain combines TRBV7-8 with TRBJ1-2, with 10 bases fitting TRBD1. Germline loops: CDR1 SGHVS, CDR2 FQNEAQ. Germline trimming cut 2 bases from V and 4 bases from J; bases unmatched to any gene: 7. The CDR3 runs 16 residues. The CDR3 loop reads CASSLSGTGASYGYTF. In nucleotides, the CDR3 is TGTGCCAGCAGCTTATCCGGGACAGGGGCGAGCTATGGCTACACCTTC.

The chain has TRBV6-2 or TRBV6-3 and TRBJ1-4; possibly TRBD1 for D (6 bases). This CDR3 contains 16 residues. V was shortened by 5 bases and J by 0 bases, with 13 bases between the two germline ends. Germline CDR1 is MNHEY and CDR2 is SVGEGT. Written as DNA, the CDR3 is TGTGCCAGCAGTGACCCACAGGGAACAACTAATGAAAAACTGTTTTTT. Translating it yields CASSDPQGTTNEKLFF.

The chain is built from TRBV12-3 or TRBV12-4 and TRBJ2-5; D possibly matches TRBD1 or TRBD2 (5 bases each). This CDR3 comprises 12 residues. V shed 5 bases and J shed 4 bases, with 8 bases lying between them. In DNA form, the CDR3 reads TGTGCCAGCAGTAGGGACGGAGAGACCCAGTACTTC. Protein sequence: CASSRDGETQYF.

This clone was found once. This sequence joins TRBV5-1 and TRBJ1-2, with TRBD1 as a possible D gene (5 bases). CDR1 is SGHRS, CDR2 YFSETQ, per germline. There are 12 residues in the CDR3. Trimming left V 4 bases short and J 8 bases short, with 12 bases between. CDR3 nucleotide sequence: TGCGCCAGCAGCCATGACACAGGCGGCTACACCTTC. Protein product: CASSHDTGGYTF.

This chain uses TRBV10-2 with TRBJ2-7, with D perhaps TRBD2 (5 bases). Germline V gives CDR1 WSHSY, CDR2 SAAADI. Trimming shortened V by 2 bases and J by 4 bases, and 15 bases separated the two germline ends. The CDR3 spans 15 residues. CDR3 DNA: TGCGCCAGCAGTGAGGGCAGGCCTGGGGAGTACGAGCAGTACTTC. It yields the protein CASSEGRPGEYEQYF.

The chain joins TRBV7-2 to TRBJ1-2; TRBD1 aligns across 10 bases. The CDR3 length is 14 residues. From germline, CDR1 is SGHTA and CDR2 FQGNSA. V gave up 5 bases and J gave up 5 bases; unmatched junction bases: 5. The CDR3 loop reads CASSIDRGPYGYTF. CDR3 in DNA: TGTGCCAGCAGCATCGACAGGGGGCCTTATGGCTACACCTTC.

J is TRBJ2-7 and V is TRBV9; tentative D call: TRBD2 (6 bases). V was shortened by 3 bases and J by 5 bases, with 15 bases between the two germline ends. This CDR3 spans 14 amino acids. Germline loops: CDR1 SGDLS, CDR2 YYNGEE. The CDR3 DNA reads TGTGCCAGCAGCGGATCGGGACTGGTGGACGAGCAGTACTTC. Translation gives CASSGSGLVDEQYF.

V and J are TRBV20-1 and TRBJ2-5; D gene ambiguous. The CDR3 has 11 amino acids. Germline V gene data show CDR1 as DFQATT and CDR2 as SNEGSKA (reference sequence). Between the trimmed V and J ends, which lost 6 bases and 5 bases, there was a span of 10 bases. The CDR3 is CSALPGETQYF. CDR3 nucleotide sequence: TGCAGTGCCCTACCTGGGGAGACCCAGTACTTC.

V gene TRBV4-2 combines with J gene TRBJ2-4; TRBD1 matches 9 bases. Per germline, CDR1 LGHNA and CDR2 YNFKEQ. The CDR3 runs 16 residues. Trimming removed 3 bases from V and 4 bases from J; junction bases left unmatched: 7. The CDR3 reads CASSQITGTGKNIQYF. The CDR3 nucleotides are TGTGCCAGCAGCCAGATAACCGGGACAGGGAAAAACATTCAGTACTTC.

Remarks on this clone: This specimen includes other DNA sequences encoding the same CDR3. The CDR3 DNA is TGTGCCAGCTCACCACAAGTACAAGAGACCCAGTACTTC. Translating it yields CASSPQVQETQYF. This chain uses TRBV18 with TRBJ2-5; no clear D gene. CDR1 is KGHSH, CDR2 LQKENI, per germline. V shed 1 base and J shed 2 bases, with 5 bases lying between them. The CDR3 runs 13 residues.

The rearrangement links TRBV3-1 (or the pseudogene TRBV3-2) to TRBJ2-7; D is ambiguous. Trimming removed 1 base at V and 5 bases at J, with 12 bases between. Germline values: CDR1 LGHDT, CDR2 YNNKEL (reference sequence). The CDR3 covers 14 residues. The CDR3 loop reads CASSQAPGPHEQYF. In DNA form, the CDR3 reads TGTGCCAGCAGCCAAGCACCAGGTCCCCACGAGCAGTACTTC.

This clone has a single count. The V gene is TRBV24-1, the J gene TRBJ1-1; D ambiguous. Trimming stripped 0 bases from V and 7 bases from J, with 8 bases between. Germline V lookup: CDR1 KGHDR, CDR2 SFDVKD. The CDR3 length is 13 residues. This chain's CDR3 is CATSDLSSCEAFF. For the CDR3, the DNA is TGTGCCACCAGTGATTTGTCCAGTTGTGAAGCTTTCTTT.

The chain links TRBV15 to TRBJ1-4; 9 bases fit TRBD1. CDR3 size: 15 residues. Germline CDR1 LNHNV, CDR2 YYDKDF (reference sequence). Losses at the gene ends were 3 bases for V and 5 bases for J; bases not matched to a gene: 4. The CDR3 sequence is CATSRETGGNEKLFF. CDR3 bases: TGTGCCACCAGCAGGGAGACAGGGGGGAATGAAAAACTGTTTTTT.

The rearrangement links TRBV3-1 (or the pseudogene TRBV3-2) to TRBJ1-5; no clear D. The CDR3 has 13 amino acids. Deletions cut 1 base from V and 8 bases from J, with 9 bases between. The germline V gene encodes CDR1 LGHDT and CDR2 YNNKEL (reference sequence). CDR3 amino acids: CASSQGGGEPQHF. In DNA, the CDR3 is TGTGCCAGCAGCCAAGGGGGTGGAGAGCCCCAGCATTTT.

The genes are TRBV7-9 and TRBJ2-7; tentatively, D is TRBD1 (5 bases). Germline CDR1 reads SEHNR; CDR2 reads FQNEAQ (reference sequence). Trimming removed 8 bases from V and 3 bases from J, with 14 bases in between. There are 13 residues in the CDR3. CDR3 nucleotides: TGTGCCAGCTCGTCCGCAGGGATCTACGAGCAGTACTTC. Its translation: CASSSAGIYEQYF.

The chain has TRBV5-1 and TRBJ1-4; 9 nucleotides match TRBD1. The CDR3 contains 15 residues. Unmatched junction bases numbered 11, after V lost 6 bases and J lost 8 bases. The germline CDR1 and CDR2 sequences are SGHRS and YFSETQ. The CDR3 spells CASTKTGGAPEKLFF. The CDR3 DNA follows: TGCGCCAGCACGAAAACAGGGGGCGCCCCCGAAAAACTGTTTTTT.

The chain recombines TRBV12-3 or TRBV12-4 with TRBJ1-4; a possible D gene is TRBD1 (5 bases). V lost 6 bases and J 3 bases, leaving 8 bases between the germline ends. This CDR3 has 13 amino acids. In DNA, the CDR3 is TGTGCCAGCAGCCTGGGGGCTAATGAAAAACTGTTTTTT. Translating gives CASSLGANEKLFF.

The rearrangement uses TRBV5-8 and TRBJ1-1; TRBD1 aligns across 7 bases. The V gene end was trimmed by 4 bases and the J gene end by 7 bases; junction bases not matched to a gene: 10. This CDR3 is 14 amino acids long. From germline, CDR1 is SGHTS and CDR2 YDEGEE. The CDR3 protein is CASSPKTGSLEAFF. The CDR3 nucleotides read TGTGCCAGCAGCCCGAAGACAGGGAGCCTTGAAGCTTTCTTT. Full variable domain (outside the CDR3, taken from reference TRBV5-8 and TRBJ1-1): EAGVTQSPTHLIKTRGQQATLRCSPISGHTSVYWYQQALGLGLQFLLWYDEGEERNRGNFPPRFSGRQFPNYSSELNVNALELEDSALYLCASSPKTGSLEAFFGQGTRLTVV.

J is TRBJ2-7 and V is TRBV19; 11 bases fit TRBD1. The CDR3 runs to 15 residues. CDR1 LNHDA and CDR2 SQIVND come from the germline V gene (reference sequence). V lost 4 bases, J lost 5 bases, and 7 bases stayed unmatched. This chain's CDR3 is CASSTPGQGANEQYF. Written as DNA, the CDR3 is TGTGCCAGTAGTACCCCAGGACAGGGGGCGAACGAGCAGTACTTC.

The chain recombines TRBV12-3 or TRBV12-4 with TRBJ1-1, with TRBD1 matching over 7 bases. V was clipped by 3 bases and J by 7 bases; unmatched bases: 5. This CDR3 has 13 amino acids. This CDR3 reads CASSFGTAVEAFF. The CDR3 nucleotides read TGTGCCAGCAGTTTCGGGACAGCGGTTGAAGCTTTCTTT.

The rearrangement joins TRBV12-3 or TRBV12-4 to TRBJ1-2; the D gene is possibly TRBD1 (6 bases). The V and J ends lost 6 bases and 4 bases respectively, with 9 bases between them. This CDR3 comprises 12 residues. The CDR3 here is CASSTGFYGYTF. The DNA for the CDR3 is TGTGCCAGCAGCACAGGGTTCTATGGCTACACCTTC.

The chain uses TRBV27 and TRBJ1-5; the D gene is possibly TRBD1 (6 bases). CDR1 is MNHEY, CDR2 SMNVEV, per germline (reference sequence). V was pared by 6 bases and J by 0 bases, with 12 bases between. CDR3 size: 15 residues. In nucleotides, the CDR3 is TGTGCCAGCAGCTTTGACAGGAGTAGCAATCAGCCCCAGCATTTT. This codes for CASSFDRSSNQPQHF.